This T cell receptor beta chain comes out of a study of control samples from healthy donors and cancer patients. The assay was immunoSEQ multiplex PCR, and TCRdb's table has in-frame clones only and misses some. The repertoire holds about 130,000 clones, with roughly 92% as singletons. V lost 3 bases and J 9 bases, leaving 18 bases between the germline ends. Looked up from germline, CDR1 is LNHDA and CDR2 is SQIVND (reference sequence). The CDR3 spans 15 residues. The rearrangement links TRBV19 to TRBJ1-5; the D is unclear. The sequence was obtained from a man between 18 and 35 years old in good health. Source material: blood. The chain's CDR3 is CASSIGLGGSAPQHF. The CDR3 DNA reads TGTGCCAGTAGTATTGGTTTGGGCGGGTCTGCGCCCCAGCATTTT. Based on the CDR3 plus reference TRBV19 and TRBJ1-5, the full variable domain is DGGITQSPKYLFRKEGQNVTLSCEQNLNHDAMYWYRQDPGQGLRLIYYSQIVNDFQKGDIAEGYSVSREKKESFPLTVTSAQKNPTAFYLCASSIGLGGSAPQHFGDGTRLSIL.